These 30 T cell receptor beta chains came from one sample sequenced in a study of T cell changes during pregnancy in multiple sclerosis. The repertoire was sequenced with immunoSEQ multiplex PCR; TCRdb's copy has only in-frame clones and lacks some. The sample holds 9,000 to 15,000 clones, over 90% seen once. Here the sequenced sample was CD4+ T cells from peripheral blood mononuclear cells, taken before pregnancy. The receptor source for this set is a female donor with multiple sclerosis, enrolled in a pregnancy study.

This clone was seen only once. The chain recombines TRBV19 with TRBJ1-5; 7 nucleotides line up with TRBD1. Germline CDR1 and CDR2: LNHDA and SQIVND (reference sequence). After removal of 7 bases from V and 4 bases from J, the junction contained 10 bases not matched to a gene. The CDR3 is 15 amino acids. Here the CDR3 reads CASTSLYRGNQPQHF. The CDR3 DNA reads TGTGCCAGTACCTCCCTTTACAGGGGAAATCAGCCCCAGCATTTT.

The chain has TRBV14 and TRBJ1-1; unclear D gene. The CDR3 loop spans 16 amino acids. Trimming left V 3 bases short and J 2 bases short, with 16 bases between. The germline gives CDR1 SGHDN, CDR2 FVKESK. The CDR3 DNA reads as TGTGCCAGCAGCCAGATCGCCGGGTTTTCAAACACTGAAGCTTTCTTT. It encodes CASSQIAGFSNTEAFF.

This sequence joins TRBV18 and TRBJ2-7, with 7 bases that match TRBD2. The ends lost 3 bases at V and 6 bases at J; junction bases unmatched: 17. CDR3 length: 17 residues. The germline CDR1 and CDR2 sequences are KGHSH and LQKENI. CDR3 residues: CASSPPRISGEPREQYF. CDR3 DNA sequence: TGTGCCAGCTCACCGCCGAGAATCAGCGGGGAACCACGCGAGCAGTACTTC.

This clone appeared a single time. V and J are TRBV9 and TRBJ2-6, with a possible D match to TRBD1 (5 bases). The germline V and J ends were trimmed by 6 bases and 4 bases, with 20 bases remaining between them. Germline V CDR1 and CDR2: SGDLS, YYNGEE. The CDR3 has 17 residues. The CDR3 is CASTPTPAGSGANVLTF. CDR3 bases: TGTGCCAGCACACCAACGCCTGCAGGGTCAGGGGCCAACGTCCTGACTTTC.

This rearrangement joins TRBV27 to TRBJ2-1; 14 nucleotides align to TRBD2. The germline gives CDR1 MNHEY, CDR2 SMNVEV (reference sequence). Trimming cost V 9 bases and J 3 bases; bases outside gene matches: 7. There are 16 residues in the CDR3. The CDR3 DNA follows: TGTGCCAGTAAAAGGACTAGCGGGGGGAACTACAATGAGCAGTTCTTC. It specifies CASKRTSGGNYNEQFF.

This chain joins TRBV9 and TRBJ2-5, with D possibly being TRBD2 (6 bases). Trimming left V 4 bases short and J 5 bases short, with 15 bases between. The CDR3 contains 14 residues. The germline V gene encodes CDR1 SGDLS and CDR2 YYNGEE. The CDR3 sequence: CASSPPAGMETQYF. The CDR3 DNA sequence: TGTGCCAGCAGCCCTCCCGCGGGGATGGAGACCCAGTACTTC.

This sequence joins TRBV5-1 and TRBJ2-5, with 10 bases fitting TRBD2. Per germline, CDR1 SGHRS and CDR2 YFSETQ. After removal of 4 bases from V and 5 bases from J, the junction contained 14 bases not matched to a gene. This CDR3 region has 17 residues. The CDR3 DNA follows: TGCGCCAGCAGCGTTGTAGGAGCGGGGGGGCCATGGGAGACCCAGTACTTC. Amino acid sequence: CASSVVGAGGPWETQYF.

The chain couples TRBV6-5 to TRBJ1-6, with 10 bases lining up with TRBD1. The CDR3 has 16 amino acids. V lost 2 bases, J lost 6 bases, and 4 bases stayed unmatched. The germline gives CDR1 MNHEY, CDR2 SVGAGI. CDR3 coding DNA: TGTGCCAGCAGTTACATAGGGACAGGGGTTAATTCACCCCTCCACTTT. This gives the protein CASSYIGTGVNSPLHF.

The chain is built from TRBV4-1 and TRBJ1-1; TRBD1 agrees at 8 bases. The CDR3 totals 15 residues. The junction had 9 bases not matched to a gene; V was cut back by 4 bases and J by 5 bases. Germline lookup yields CDR1 MGHRA and CDR2 YSYEKL. In nucleotides, the CDR3 is TGCGCCAGCAGCCGTCTGGACAGGGTAAGAACTGAAGCTTTCTTT. Protein product: CASSRLDRVRTEAFF.

The chain has TRBV27 and TRBJ2-7; D may be TRBD1 (6 bases). Trimming left V 6 bases short and J 3 bases short, with 18 bases between. Germline V gene data show CDR1 as MNHEY and CDR2 as SMNVEV (reference sequence). CDR3 size: 15 residues. The DNA for the CDR3 is TGTGCCAGCAGCGCTGGGACAACTACCATCTACGAGCAGTACTTC. Protein sequence: CASSAGTTTIYEQYF.

V and J are TRBV10-3 and TRBJ2-7; 10 bases are a match to TRBD1. Germline V gene data show CDR1 as ENHRY and CDR2 as SYGVKD. CDR3 length: 16 amino acids. Unmatched junction bases numbered 9, after V lost 2 bases and J lost 5 bases. The chain's CDR3 is CAISEPPGQGINEQYF. Here the CDR3 DNA reads TGTGCCATCAGTGAGCCTCCGGGACAGGGGATCAACGAGCAGTACTTC.

This clone was seen once. The genes are TRBV18 and TRBJ1-3, with a weak D call TRBD1 (6 bases). The germline V gene has CDR1 KGHSH and CDR2 LQKENI. The CDR3 consists of 16 residues. V lost 3 bases and J 0 bases, leaving 12 bases between the germline ends. The CDR3 loop is CASSPWTAFSGNTIYF. CDR3 in DNA: TGTGCCAGCTCACCCTGGACAGCCTTCTCTGGAAACACCATATATTTT.

V gene TRBV5-6 combines with J gene TRBJ1-2; perhaps TRBD1 as D (5 bases). The CDR3 has 14 amino acids. The germline V gene has CDR1 SGHDT and CDR2 YYEEEE. V shed 1 base and J shed 4 bases, with 11 bases lying between them. This chain's CDR3 is CASSLNRQPYGYTF. CDR3 DNA sequence: TGTGCCAGCAGCTTGAATAGACAGCCCTATGGCTACACCTTC.

This CDR3 reads CASSQRGTSGENQETQYF. The CDR3 DNA follows: TGCGCCAGCAGCCAACGCGGAACTAGCGGGGAAAACCAAGAGACCCAGTACTTC. The V gene is TRBV4-1, the J gene TRBJ2-5, with 10 bases identical to TRBD2. Germline CDR1 and CDR2: MGHRA and YSYEKL. This CDR3 is built from 18 residues. With 2 bases clipped from V and 0 bases from J, the junction kept 9 bases outside the gene matches.

This chain uses TRBV30 with TRBJ1-6, with D tentatively TRBD1 (5 bases). CDR1 is GTSNPN, CDR2 SVGIG, per germline (reference sequence). V was clipped by 2 bases and J by 7 bases, with 12 bases between them. The CDR3 has 14 amino acids. The CDR3 sequence is CAWSHGGGNSPLHF. CDR3 in DNA: TGTGCCTGGAGTCACGGCGGGGGGAATTCACCCCTCCACTTT. The complete variable domain, with remaining parts taken from reference TRBV30 and TRBJ1-6, reads SQTIHQWPATLVQPVGSPLSLECTVEGTSNPNLYWYRQAAGRGLQLLFYSVGIGQISSEVPQNLSASRPQDRQFILSSKKLLLSDSGFYLCAWSHGGGNSPLHFGNGTRLTVT.

The chain has TRBV19 and TRBJ2-7, with D perhaps TRBD1 (5 bases). There are 14 residues in the CDR3. Looked up from germline, CDR1 is LNHDA and CDR2 is SQIVND (reference sequence). Trimming removed 0 bases at V and 5 bases at J, with 11 bases between. CDR3 loop: CASSIEGALDEQYF. DNA of the CDR3: TGTGCCAGTAGTATAGAAGGGGCTCTCGACGAGCAGTACTTC.

The chain has TRBV6-5 and TRBJ1-6, with D possibly TRBD1 on 6 matching bases. The CDR3 has 15 residues. Per germline, CDR1 MNHEY and CDR2 SVGAGI. With 4 bases removed from V and 6 bases from J, the gap between germline ends came to 13 bases. CDR3 in DNA: TGTGCCAGCAGTTCCGCAGGGGCAGGTAATTCACCCCTCCACTTT. Translation: CASSSAGAGNSPLHF.

The rearrangement joins TRBV5-1 to TRBJ1-5, with 10 bases that match TRBD1. The V and J ends lost 0 bases and 1 base, in that order; junction bases with no gene match: 4. The CDR3 spans 17 residues. Per germline, CDR1 SGHRS and CDR2 YFSETQ. For the CDR3, the DNA is TGCGCCAGCAGCTTGGATGAGACAGGGGGCAGCAATCAGCCCCAGCATTTT. This sequence encodes CASSLDETGGSNQPQHF.

The chain recombines TRBV5-6 with TRBJ1-2; TRBD1 is a possible D gene (5 bases). The CDR3 loop spans 16 amino acids. Germline V gene lookup returns CDR1 SGHDT and CDR2 YYEEEE. V gave up 5 bases and J gave up 0 bases, with 17 bases separating them. The CDR3 DNA follows: TGTGCCAGCAGTCGCCAAGGGGCAACATCTAACTATGGCTACACCTTC. Translating gives CASSRQGATSNYGYTF.

This chain connects TRBV5-1 to TRBJ1-1, with D maybe TRBD1 (6 bases). Trimming pared 4 bases from V and 4 bases from J, leaving 14 bases between. Germline loops: CDR1 SGHRS, CDR2 YFSETQ. This CDR3 is built from 14 residues. The CDR3 sequence: CASSPAGVRTEAFF. DNA for the CDR3: TGCGCCAGCAGCCCGGCAGGGGTTCGCACTGAAGCTTTCTTT. Together with reference TRBV5-1 and TRBJ1-1, the CDR3 gives the full variable domain: KAGVTQTPRYLIKTRGQQVTLSCSPISGHRSVSWYQQTPGQGLQFLFEYFSETQRNKGNFPGRFSGRQFSNSRSEMNVSTLELGDSALYLCASSPAGVRTEAFFGQGTRLTVV.

This clone was counted a few times. This sequence joins TRBV7-3 and TRBJ1-1; no firm D call. Germline CDR1 reads SGHTA; CDR2 reads FQGTGA. The V and J ends lost 0 bases and 1 base respectively, with 9 bases between them. This CDR3 spans 15 amino acids. This CDR3 reads CASSLTSAGNTEAFF. The DNA for the CDR3 is TGTGCCAGCAGCTTAACGTCCGCAGGGAACACTGAAGCTTTCTTT. Drawing the rest from reference TRBV7-3 and TRBJ1-1, the complete variable domain is GAGVSQTPSNKVTEKGKYVELRCDPISGHTALYWYRQSLGQGPEFLIYFQGTGAADDSGLPNDRFFAVRPEGSVSTLKIQRTERGDSAVYLCASSLTSAGNTEAFFGQGTRLTVV.

This chain connects TRBV6-6 to TRBJ2-3; 8 nucleotides align to TRBD2. Germline trimming cut 4 bases from V and 7 bases from J; bases unmatched to any gene: 7. This CDR3 region has 14 residues. The germline V gene encodes CDR1 MNHNY and CDR2 SVGAGI (reference sequence). The CDR3 protein is CASSSRGALNTQYF. The CDR3 DNA reads TGTGCCAGCAGTTCGCGGGGGGCCCTAAATACGCAGTATTTT.

CDR3 amino acids: CATSRASSGAQETQYF. DNA for the CDR3: TGTGCCACCAGCAGAGCGTCTAGCGGGGCACAAGAGACCCAGTACTTC. The chain carries TRBV15 and TRBJ2-5, with TRBD2 matching over 9 bases. CDR3 length: 16 residues. Germline values: CDR1 LNHNV, CDR2 YYDKDF (reference sequence). The J segment lost 2 bases and the V segment lost 1 base, leaving 5 bases of the junction unmatched.

This clone came up once. The chain couples TRBV5-1 to TRBJ1-1, with D possibly matching TRBD1 (6 bases). V was shortened by 1 base and J by 2 bases, with 15 bases between the two germline ends. Germline CDR1 and CDR2: SGHRS and YFSETQ. This CDR3 is 16 amino acids long. This CDR3 is CASSLTFGTPNTEAFF. The CDR3 nucleotides are TGCGCCAGCAGCTTGACCTTCGGGACACCTAACACTGAAGCTTTCTTT.

The chain joins TRBV2 to TRBJ1-2; 7 bases are shared with TRBD1. Germline V gene lookup returns CDR1 SNHLY and CDR2 FYNNEI. V dropped 6 bases and J dropped 6; count of bases not matched to a gene: 16. The CDR3 spans 16 residues. Here the CDR3 reads CASRPGQLRIGHGYTF. The CDR3 region has the DNA TGTGCCAGCAGACCGGGACAGCTCAGAATAGGCCATGGCTACACCTTC.

This chain uses TRBV7-2 with TRBJ1-1, with a possible D match to TRBD1 (6 bases). V was cut by 5 bases and J by 1 base, with 17 bases left in between. This CDR3 comprises 16 residues. The V gene's germline CDR1 is SGHTA and CDR2 FQGNSA. The CDR3 DNA reads TGTGCCAGCAGCCTGTTACAGGGAACGGGGAACACTGAAGCTTTCTTT. This encodes CASSLLQGTGNTEAFF.

The sample holds one count of this clone. This chain links TRBV6-1 with TRBJ1-5; D unclear. This CDR3 has 15 amino acids. The germline gives CDR1 MNHNS, CDR2 SASEGT. The V end was cut by 3 bases, the J end by 0 bases, with 9 bases between. The CDR3 nucleotides are TGTGCCAGCAGTGATGTCTCCCTTAGCAATCAGCCCCAGCATTTT. This translates into CASSDVSLSNQPQHF.

V usage is TRBV20-1 and J usage is TRBJ2-7; 7 bases are shared with TRBD2. The germline gives CDR1 DFQATT, CDR2 SNEGSKA (reference sequence). The CDR3 is made up of 11 amino acids. The V gene end was trimmed by 5 bases and the J gene end by 6 bases; junction bases not matched to a gene: 4. CDR3 sequence reads: CSAGGVGEQYF. The CDR3 DNA sequence: TGCAGTGCTGGGGGGGTGGGCGAGCAGTACTTC.

The chain joins TRBV6-1 to TRBJ1-2; weak D call: TRBD1 (5 bases). CDR1 and CDR2 from the germline V gene are MNHNS and SASEGT. There are 12 residues in the CDR3. V shed 6 bases and J shed 12 bases, with 17 bases lying between them. CDR3 coding DNA: TGTGCCAGCAGGGGGCAGGGCGGTAAAGACACCTTC. This gives the protein CASRGQGGKDTF.

The genes are TRBV6-5 and TRBJ1-6; the match to TRBD1 covers 7 bases. This CDR3 spans 15 amino acids. Germline values: CDR1 MNHEY, CDR2 SVGAGI. Losses at the gene ends were 6 bases for V and 4 bases for J; bases not matched to a gene: 6. CDR3 DNA: TGTGCCAGCAGAAGACAGGGACTTTATAATTCACCCCTCCACTTT. This sequence encodes CASRRQGLYNSPLHF.